This TCR beta chain was obtained from a study of T cells in Graves' hyperthyroidism and ophthalmopathy. Notes on the study in general: Ophthalmopathy was predicted by the model a median of roughly 6.6 months ahead of onset.

In patients aged 18 to 65, hyperthyroidism was newly diagnosed, with duration under 2 months. Investigators excluded patients with uncontrolled infection, other autoimmune disease, pregnancy or lactation. The CDR3 covers 15 residues. The V end lost 0 bases, the J end lost 8 bases, and 13 bases lay between the germline ends. Germline CDR1 and CDR2: LNHDA and SQIVND (reference sequence). Researchers amplified the TCR beta CDR3 regions from RNA transcripts. The study used the HTBI primer set for a first-round RT-PCR of the TCR CDR3. TCRdb fed the multiplex PCR reads into MiXCR, producing one record per CDR3 protein. Among under 450,000 distinct CDR3 sequences listed, approximately 15% were seen once. Notes on this clonotype: Its antigen is as yet unknown.

The sequenced sample was blood. The J gene is TRBJ2-2, the V gene TRBV19; possibly TRBD1 or TRBD2 for D (5 bases each). This TCR was sampled from a young woman with Graves' hyperthyroidism. The CDR3 sequence: CASSIDPGAPGELFF. The CDR3 DNA reads as TGTGCCAGTAGTATAGATCCCGGGGCGCCGGGGGAGCTGTTTTTT.